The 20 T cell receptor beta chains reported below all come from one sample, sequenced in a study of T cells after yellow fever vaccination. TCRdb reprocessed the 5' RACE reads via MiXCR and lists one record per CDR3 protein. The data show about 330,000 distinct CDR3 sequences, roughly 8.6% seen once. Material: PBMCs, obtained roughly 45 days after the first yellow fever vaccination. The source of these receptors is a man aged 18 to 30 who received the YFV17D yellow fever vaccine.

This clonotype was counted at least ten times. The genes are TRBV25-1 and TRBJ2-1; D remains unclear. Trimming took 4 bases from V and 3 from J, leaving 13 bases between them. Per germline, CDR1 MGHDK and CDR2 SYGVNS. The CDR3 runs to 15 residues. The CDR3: CASSASTDDYNEQFF. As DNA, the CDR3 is TGTGCCAGCAGTGCTTCCACCGACGACTACAATGAGCAGTTCTTC.

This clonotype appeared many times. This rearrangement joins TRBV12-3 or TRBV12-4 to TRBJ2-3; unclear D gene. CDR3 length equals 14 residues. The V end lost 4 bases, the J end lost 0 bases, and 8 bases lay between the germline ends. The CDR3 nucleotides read TGTGCCAGCAGTTGGGTCCACAGCACAGATACGCAGTATTTT. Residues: CASSWVHSTDTQYF.

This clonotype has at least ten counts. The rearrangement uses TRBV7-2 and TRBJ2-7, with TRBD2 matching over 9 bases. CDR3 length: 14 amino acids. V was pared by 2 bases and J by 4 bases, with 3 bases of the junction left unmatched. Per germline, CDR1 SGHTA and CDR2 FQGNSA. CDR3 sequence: CASSLLAGRYEQYV. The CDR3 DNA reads TGTGCCAGCAGCTTACTAGCGGGGCGATACGAGCAGTACGTC.

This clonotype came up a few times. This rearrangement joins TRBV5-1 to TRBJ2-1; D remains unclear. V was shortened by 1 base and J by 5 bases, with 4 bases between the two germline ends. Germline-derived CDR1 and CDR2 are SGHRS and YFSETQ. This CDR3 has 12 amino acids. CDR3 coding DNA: TGCGCCAGCAGCTTGCCTAACAATGAGCAGTTCTTC. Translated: CASSLPNNEQFF.

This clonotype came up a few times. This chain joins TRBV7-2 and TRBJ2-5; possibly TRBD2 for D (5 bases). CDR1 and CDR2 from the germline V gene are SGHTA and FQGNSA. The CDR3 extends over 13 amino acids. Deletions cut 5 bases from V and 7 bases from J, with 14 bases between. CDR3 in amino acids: CASSTEGRRTQYF. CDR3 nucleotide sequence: TGTGCCAGCAGCACTGAGGGTAGAAGGACCCAGTACTTC.

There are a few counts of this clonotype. CDR3 coding DNA: TGCAGTGCCTACCTAGACAGGGCGGGTAGCTACACCTTC. This encodes CSAYLDRAGSYTF. The gene calls are TRBV20-1 and TRBJ1-2, with TRBD1 matching over 7 bases. The CDR3 length is 13 residues. Germline CDR1 is DFQATT and CDR2 is SNEGSKA (reference sequence). J was trimmed by 9 bases and V by 6 bases; bases with no gene match: 13.

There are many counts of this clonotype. The CDR3 DNA reads TGTGCCACCAGCAGAGATGTTCCCTACGAGCAGTACTTC. Its protein product is CATSRDVPYEQYF. The V gene is TRBV15, the J gene TRBJ2-7; D not certain. Trimming removed 0 bases from V and 2 bases from J, with 5 bases in between. This CDR3 spans 13 amino acids. Germline V gene data show CDR1 as LNHNV and CDR2 as YYDKDF (reference sequence). The full variable domain, rest sourced from reference TRBV15 and TRBJ2-7, is DAMVIQNPRYQVTQFGKPVTLSCSQTLNHNVMYWYQQKSSQAPKLLFHYYDKDFNNEADTPDNFQSRRPNTSFCFLDIRSPGLGDTAMYLCATSRDVPYEQYFGPGTRLTVT.

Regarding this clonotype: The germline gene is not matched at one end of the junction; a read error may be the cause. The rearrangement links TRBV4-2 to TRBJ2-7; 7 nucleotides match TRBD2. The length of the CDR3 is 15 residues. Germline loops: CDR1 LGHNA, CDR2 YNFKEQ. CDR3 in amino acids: CASSQDGGRDYEHYF. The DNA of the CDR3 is TGTGCCAGCAGCCAAGATGGGGGACGGGACTACGAGCATTACTTC.

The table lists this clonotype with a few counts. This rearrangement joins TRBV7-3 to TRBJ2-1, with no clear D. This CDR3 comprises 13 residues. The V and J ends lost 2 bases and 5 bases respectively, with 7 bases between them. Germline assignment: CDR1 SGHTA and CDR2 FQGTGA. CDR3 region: CASSLVEDNEQFF. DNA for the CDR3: TGTGCCAGCAGCTTAGTAGAGGACAATGAGCAGTTCTTC.

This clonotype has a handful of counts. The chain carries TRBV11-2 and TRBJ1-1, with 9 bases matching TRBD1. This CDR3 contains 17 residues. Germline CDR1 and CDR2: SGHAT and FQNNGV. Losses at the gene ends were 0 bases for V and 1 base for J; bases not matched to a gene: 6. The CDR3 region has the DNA TGTGCCAGCAGCTTAGAGGGGACAGGGTTGTGGAACACTGAAGCTTTCTTT. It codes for CASSLEGTGLWNTEAFF.

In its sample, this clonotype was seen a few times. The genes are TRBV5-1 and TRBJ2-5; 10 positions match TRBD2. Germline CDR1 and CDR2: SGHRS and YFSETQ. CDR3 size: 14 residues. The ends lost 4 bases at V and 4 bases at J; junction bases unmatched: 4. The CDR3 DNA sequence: TGCGCCAGCAGCGGGACTAGCGCCGGAGAGACCCAGTACTTC. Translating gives CASSGTSAGETQYF.

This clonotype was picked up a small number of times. The CDR3 nucleotides read TGTGCCATCACTACTAGCGGGAGCACAGATACGCAGTATTTT. Amino acid sequence: CAITTSGSTDTQYF. This chain connects TRBV10-3 to TRBJ2-3, with TRBD2 matching 9 bases. CDR3 length equals 14 residues. The V gene end was trimmed by 7 bases and the J gene end by 0 bases; junction bases not matched to a gene: 2. Germline CDR1 and CDR2: ENHRY and SYGVKD.

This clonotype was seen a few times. CDR3 in DNA: TGCGCCAGCAGTCAAAACTGGGGGTCCTACGAGCAGTACTTC. The encoded protein is CASSQNWGSYEQYF. The rearrangement links TRBV4-3 to TRBJ2-7, with D perhaps being TRBD1 or TRBD2 (5 bases each). This CDR3 region has 14 residues. CDR1 is LGHNA and CDR2 is YSLEER in the germline V gene. V lost 6 bases and J lost 1, with 13 bases in between.

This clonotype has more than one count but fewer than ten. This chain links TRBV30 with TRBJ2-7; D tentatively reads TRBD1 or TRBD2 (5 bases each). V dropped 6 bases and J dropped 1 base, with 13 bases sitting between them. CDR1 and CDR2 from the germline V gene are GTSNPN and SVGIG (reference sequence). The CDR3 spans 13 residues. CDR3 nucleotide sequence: TGTGCCTGCCCCGGGACCGGGTCCTACGAGCAGTACTTC. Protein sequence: CACPGTGSYEQYF.

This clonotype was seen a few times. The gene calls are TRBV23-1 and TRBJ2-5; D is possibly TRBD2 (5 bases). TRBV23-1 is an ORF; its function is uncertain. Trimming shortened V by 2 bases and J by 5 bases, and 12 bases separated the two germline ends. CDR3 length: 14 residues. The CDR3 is CASSQRGVGETQYF. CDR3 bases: TGCGCCAGCAGTCAACGGGGAGTCGGGGAGACCCAGTACTTC.

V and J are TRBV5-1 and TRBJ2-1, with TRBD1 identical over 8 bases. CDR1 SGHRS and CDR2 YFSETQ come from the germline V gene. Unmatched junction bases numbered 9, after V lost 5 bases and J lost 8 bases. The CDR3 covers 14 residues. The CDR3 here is CASSSGTGAHEQFF. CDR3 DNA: TGCGCCAGCAGTTCCGGGACAGGTGCACATGAGCAGTTCTTC. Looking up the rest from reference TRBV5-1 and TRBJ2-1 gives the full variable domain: KAGVTQTPRYLIKTRGQQVTLSCSPISGHRSVSWYQQTPGQGLQFLFEYFSETQRNKGNFPGRFSGRQFSNSRSEMNVSTLELGDSALYLCASSSGTGAHEQFFGPGTRLTVL.

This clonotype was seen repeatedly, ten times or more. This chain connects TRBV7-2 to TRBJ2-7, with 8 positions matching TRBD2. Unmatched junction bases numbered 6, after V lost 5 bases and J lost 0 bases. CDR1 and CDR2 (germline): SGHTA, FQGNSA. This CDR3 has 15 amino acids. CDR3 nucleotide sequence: TGTGCCAGCAGCAATCCCGGGAGGGGCTCCTACGAGCAGTACGTC. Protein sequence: CASSNPGRGSYEQYV.

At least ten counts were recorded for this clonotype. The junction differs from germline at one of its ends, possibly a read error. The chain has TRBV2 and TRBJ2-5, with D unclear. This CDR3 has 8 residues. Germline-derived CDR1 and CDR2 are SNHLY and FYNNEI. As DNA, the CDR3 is TGTGCCAGCAGTGAACCCCGCTTC. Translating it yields CASSEPRF.

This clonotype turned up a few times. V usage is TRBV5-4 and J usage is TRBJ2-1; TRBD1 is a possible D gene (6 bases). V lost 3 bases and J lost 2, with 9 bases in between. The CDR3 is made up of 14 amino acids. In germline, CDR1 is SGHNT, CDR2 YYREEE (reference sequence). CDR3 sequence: CASSSQGPYNEQFF. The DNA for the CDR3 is TGTGCCAGCAGCTCGCAGGGGCCCTACAATGAGCAGTTCTTC.

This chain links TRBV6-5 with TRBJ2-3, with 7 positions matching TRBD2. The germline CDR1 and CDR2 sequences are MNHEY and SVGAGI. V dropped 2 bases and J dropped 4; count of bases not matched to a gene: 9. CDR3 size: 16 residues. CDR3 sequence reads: CASSYRQASGADTQYF. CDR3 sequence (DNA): TGTGCCAGCAGTTACCGCCAGGCTAGCGGCGCAGATACGCAGTATTTT.